This T cell receptor beta chain was sequenced in a study of T cell responses to AZD1222 COVID-19 vaccine. Of note for this clone: What it recognizes is unknown.

Notes on the study in general: The repertoires were collected only after the peak T cell response. A reported finding is that nearly half of spike-specific TCRs target unmutated variant regions.

The repertoire was sequenced with immunoSEQ multiplex PCR; TCRdb's copy has only in-frame clones and lacks some. The sample lists about 130,000 clones, about 92% occurring once. CDR3 size: 12 residues. The V and J ends lost 6 bases and 7 bases, in that order; junction bases with no gene match: 4. The receptor comes from an adult in good health. The gene calls are TRBV12-3 or TRBV12-4 and TRBJ1-2; 8 bases map to TRBD1. The source material was peripheral blood, sampled on day 0 of AZD1222 vaccination. CDR3 in DNA: TGTGCCAGCAGCAGGCAGGGGGCTGGCTACACCTTC. Translated: CASSRQGAGYTF.